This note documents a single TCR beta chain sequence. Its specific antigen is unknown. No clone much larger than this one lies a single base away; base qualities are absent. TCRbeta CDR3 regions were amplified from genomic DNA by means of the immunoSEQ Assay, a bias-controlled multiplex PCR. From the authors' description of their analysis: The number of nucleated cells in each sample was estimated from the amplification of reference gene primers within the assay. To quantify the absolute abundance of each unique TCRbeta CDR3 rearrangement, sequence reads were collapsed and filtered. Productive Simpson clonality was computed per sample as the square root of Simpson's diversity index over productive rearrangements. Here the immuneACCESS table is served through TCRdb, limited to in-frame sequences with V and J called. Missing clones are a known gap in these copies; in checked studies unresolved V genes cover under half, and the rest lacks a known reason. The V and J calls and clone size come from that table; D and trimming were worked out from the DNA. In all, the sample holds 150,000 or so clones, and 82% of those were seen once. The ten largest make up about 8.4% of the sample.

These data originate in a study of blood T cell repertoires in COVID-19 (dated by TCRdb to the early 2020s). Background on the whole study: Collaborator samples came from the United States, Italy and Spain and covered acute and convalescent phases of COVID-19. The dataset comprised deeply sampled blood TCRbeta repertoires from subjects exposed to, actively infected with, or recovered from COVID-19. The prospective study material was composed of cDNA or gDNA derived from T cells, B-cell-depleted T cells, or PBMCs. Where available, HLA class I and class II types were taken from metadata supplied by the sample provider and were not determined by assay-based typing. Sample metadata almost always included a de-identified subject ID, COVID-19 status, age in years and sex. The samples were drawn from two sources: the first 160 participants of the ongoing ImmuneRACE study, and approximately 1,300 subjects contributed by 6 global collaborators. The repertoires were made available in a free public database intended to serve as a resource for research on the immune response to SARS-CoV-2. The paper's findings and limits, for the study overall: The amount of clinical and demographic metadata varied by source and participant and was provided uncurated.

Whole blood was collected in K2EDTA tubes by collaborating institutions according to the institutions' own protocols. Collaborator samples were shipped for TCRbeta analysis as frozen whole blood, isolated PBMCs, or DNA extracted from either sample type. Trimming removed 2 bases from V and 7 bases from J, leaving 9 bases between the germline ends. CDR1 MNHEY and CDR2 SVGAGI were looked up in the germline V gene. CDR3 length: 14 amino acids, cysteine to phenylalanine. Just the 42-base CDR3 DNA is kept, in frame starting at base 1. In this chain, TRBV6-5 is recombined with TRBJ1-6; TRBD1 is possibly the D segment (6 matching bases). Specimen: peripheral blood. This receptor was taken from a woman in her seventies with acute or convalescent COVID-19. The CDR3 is CASSYTGQNSPLHF. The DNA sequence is TGTGCCAGCAGTTACACGGGACAAAATTCACCCCTCCACTTT.